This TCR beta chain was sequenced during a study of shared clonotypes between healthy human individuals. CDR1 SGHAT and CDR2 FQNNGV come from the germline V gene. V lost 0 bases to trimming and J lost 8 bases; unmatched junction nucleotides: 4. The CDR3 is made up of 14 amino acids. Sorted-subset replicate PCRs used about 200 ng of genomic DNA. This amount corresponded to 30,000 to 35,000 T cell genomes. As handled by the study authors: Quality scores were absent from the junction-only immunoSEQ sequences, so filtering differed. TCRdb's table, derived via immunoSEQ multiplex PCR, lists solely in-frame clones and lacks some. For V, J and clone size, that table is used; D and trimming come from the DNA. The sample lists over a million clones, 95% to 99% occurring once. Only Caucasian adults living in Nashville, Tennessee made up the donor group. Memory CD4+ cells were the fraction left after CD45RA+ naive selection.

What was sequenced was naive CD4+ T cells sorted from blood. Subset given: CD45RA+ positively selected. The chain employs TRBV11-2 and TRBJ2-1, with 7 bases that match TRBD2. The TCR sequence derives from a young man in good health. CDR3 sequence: CASSLEAGEHEQFF. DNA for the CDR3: TGTGCCAGCAGCTTAGAGGCGGGAGAGCATGAGCAGTTCTTC.